Given below is one T cell receptor beta chain in context. The specificity of this receptor is unknown. No per-base quality is available; no much larger clone lies one base away. The sample originates from a study of blood T cell repertoires in COVID-19 (dated by TCRdb to the early 2020s). Looking at the study overall: The collaborator samples originated in the United States, Italy and Spain and spanned the acute and convalescent phases of COVID-19. The samples were drawn from the first 160 participants of the ongoing ImmuneRACE study and from some 1,300 subjects provided by 6 global collaborators. Nearly every sample came with metadata listing a de-identified subject ID, COVID-19 status, age in years and sex. Deeply sampled blood TCRbeta repertoires from subjects exposed to, actively infected with, or recovered from COVID-19 were included in the dataset. Where available, HLA class I and class II types were obtained from metadata supplied by the sample provider rather than from assay-based typing. The prospective study material was composed of cDNA or gDNA derived from T cells, B-cell-depleted T cells, or PBMCs. The repertoires were released in a freely available public database meant as a resource for research on the immune response to SARS-CoV-2. On the study overall, not on this receptor specifically: The quantity of clinical and demographic metadata differed by source and by participant and was supplied without curation.

Enrolling through a virtual design, the prospective study's participants ranged in age from roughly 18 to 90 years and lived across roughly 24 United States geographic areas. Cohort assignment in the prospective study relied on participant-reported clinical history from a screening survey and a study questionnaire. Exposed participants had been in contact with someone with a PCR-confirmed or clinician-diagnosed COVID-19 case within 2 weeks of study entry. In the prospective study, mobile phlebotomists collected whole blood, serum and a nasopharyngeal or oropharyngeal swab from each participant. Over an approximately 2-month period, participants in the prospective study had the option of providing additional blood draws and questionnaires. Before DNA extraction, prospective study blood samples were shipped either frozen or at room temperature. The immunoSEQ Assay, a bias-controlled multiplex PCR, was used to amplify TCRbeta CDR3 regions from genomic DNA. The study's processing was this. The number of nucleated cells in each sample was estimated by amplification of reference gene primers within the assay. Sequence reads were collapsed and filtered to measure the absolute abundance of every unique TCRbeta CDR3 rearrangement. For each sample, productive Simpson clonality was calculated by taking the square root of Simpson's diversity index across productive rearrangements. This is the immuneACCESS table as TCRdb keeps it, with only in-frame sequences that have V and J called. A part of the clones is gone; compared with another copy, unresolved V genes explain less than half, and the rest is unexplained. That table is the source of V, J and clone size, and D and trimming were worked out from the DNA. The table for this sample lists 120,000 to 150,000 clones; about nine tenths of them were counted only once. 4% of the sample is taken by the ten largest.

The germline V gene sets CDR1 to SNHLY and CDR2 to FYNNEI. The cysteine opens and the phenylalanine closes a CDR3 of 18 amino acids. The DNA shown is the 54-base CDR3, in frame from base 1. Compared with germline, V lacks 6 bases and J lacks 2 bases; bases without a gene match: 12. The material sequenced was PBMCs or T cells enriched from blood (not recorded which). The chain is made from TRBV2 and TRBJ2-5, with 13 middle bases fitting TRBD2. The receptor's source is a woman aged 40-49 years who had been exposed to COVID-19. The CDR3 loop reads CASRPLAGGPFAQETQYF. Here is the DNA: TGTGCCAGCAGGCCACTAGCGGGAGGGCCGTTCGCGCAAGAGACCCAGTACTTC.